The clone carrying this TCR beta chain was recorded at least ten times. The entry originates in a study of T-cell reconstitution after alpha-beta-depleted transplantation in children. This CDR3 is built from 13 residues. CDR1 and CDR2 (germline): LGHDT, YNNKEL (reference sequence). With 2 bases clipped from V and 5 bases from J, the junction kept 0 bases outside the gene matches. The TCRbeta library incorporated unique molecular identifiers. MiXCR, applied by TCRdb to the PCR reads, yields one record per CDR3 protein. Of more than 200,000 distinct CDR3 sequences in the sample, approximately 24% are singletons; the top ten hold roughly 5%.

V usage is TRBV3-1 and J usage is TRBJ2-7; 10 positions match TRBD2. The specimen was PBMCs, mostly from graft donor cells, collected 360 days after TCRalphabeta/CD19-depleted stem cell transplant. This receptor was obtained from a female patient aged 2-10 years who had a stem cell transplant for congenital amegakaryocytic thrombocytopenia, so the T cells may come from the graft donor. The CDR3 DNA is TGTGCCAGCAGCCAACTAGCGGGAGACGAGCAGTACTTC. Residues: CASSQLAGDEQYF.